Below, one TCR beta chain is given with its context. Its antigen remains unknown. The study drew the donors from its approximately 120-subject validation cohort, separate from the approximately 700-subject first cohort. The assay was immunoSEQ multiplex PCR, and TCRdb's table has in-frame clones only and misses some. The sample shows 75,000 to 90,000 clones, over 85% of them seen only once. CDR3 length: 16 amino acids. The V end was cut by 1 base, the J end by 1 base, with 11 bases between. CDR1 and CDR2 from the germline V gene are MGHRA and YSYEKL. The data belong to a study of cytomegalovirus exposure and HLA in healthy donors. Whole-study results and caveats: In vitro work confirmed that three CMV-associated chains recognize CMV antigens. Some public TCRs appeared in many individuals, while most sequences were rare. Subsequent analysis of the approximately 110 validation repertoires found a tendency for first-cohort TCR clusters to co-occur.

The rearrangement links TRBV4-1 to TRBJ1-3; the D gene is possibly TRBD1 (5 bases). The sequence was collected from a woman under 30 in good health and CMV-seronegative. The sequencing sample was made of PBMCs. The CDR3 bases are TGCGCCAGCAGCCAAGGATCAGGGTTGTCTGGAAACACCATATATTTT. It translates to CASSQGSGLSGNTIYF.